This TCR beta chain stems from a study of OX40 agonist ivuxolimab in advanced cancers. A word on this clone: The antigen remains undetermined.

Study outcomes and limitations: By week 6 at 0.1 to 3.0 mg/kg, blood CD4+ and CD8+ T cells had expanded clonally.

The assay was immunoSEQ multiplex PCR, and TCRdb's table has in-frame clones only and misses some. This sample has more than 55,000 clones, with about four fifths found just once. The junction had 2 bases not matched to a gene; V was cut back by 4 bases and J by 2 bases. The germline gives CDR1 SGHRS, CDR2 YFSETQ. The CDR3 covers 16 residues. The receptor's source is an adult with an advanced solid tumor such as melanoma, head and neck, liver or kidney cancer. This specimen consisted of CD4+ or CD8+ T cells sorted from blood, obtained in a trial of the OX40 agonist ivuxolimab. The V and J genes are TRBV5-1 and TRBJ2-2; 13 nucleotides line up with TRBD2. This CDR3 is CASSLGLAGNTGELFF. In nucleotides, the CDR3 is TGCGCCAGCAGCCTGGGACTAGCGGGAAACACCGGGGAGCTGTTTTTT.